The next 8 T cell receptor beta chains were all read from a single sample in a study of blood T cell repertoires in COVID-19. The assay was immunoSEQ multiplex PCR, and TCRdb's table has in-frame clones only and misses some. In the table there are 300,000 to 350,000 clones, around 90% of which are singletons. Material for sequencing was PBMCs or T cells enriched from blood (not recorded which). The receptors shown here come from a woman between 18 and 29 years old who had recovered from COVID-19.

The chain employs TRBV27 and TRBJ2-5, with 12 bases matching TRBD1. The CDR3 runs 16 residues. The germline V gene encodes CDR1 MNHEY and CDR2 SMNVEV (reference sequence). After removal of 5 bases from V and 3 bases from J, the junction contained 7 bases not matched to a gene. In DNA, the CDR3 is TGTGCCAGCAGTACCAGGGGACAGGGGGCCGAAGAGACCCAGTACTTC. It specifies CASSTRGQGAEETQYF.

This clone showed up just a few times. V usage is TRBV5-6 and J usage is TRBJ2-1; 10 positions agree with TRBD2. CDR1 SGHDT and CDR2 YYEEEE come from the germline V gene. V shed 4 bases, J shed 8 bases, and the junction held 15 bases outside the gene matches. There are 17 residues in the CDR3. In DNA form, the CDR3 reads TGTGCCAGCAGCCCTCTACTAGCGGGACCCCTGTACGATGAGCAGTTCTTC. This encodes CASSPLLAGPLYDEQFF.

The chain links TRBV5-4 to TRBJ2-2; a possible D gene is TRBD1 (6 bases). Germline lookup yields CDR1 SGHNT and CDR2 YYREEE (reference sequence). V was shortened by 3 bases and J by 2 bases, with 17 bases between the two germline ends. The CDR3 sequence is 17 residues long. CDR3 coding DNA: TGTGCCAGCAGCTCGGAAGCCGGGACATTAAACACCGGGGAGCTGTTTTTT. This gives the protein CASSSEAGTLNTGELFF. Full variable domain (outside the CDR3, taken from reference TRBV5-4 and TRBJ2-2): ETGVTQSPTHLIKTRGQQVTLRCSSQSGHNTVSWYQQALGQGPQFIFQYYREEENGRGNFPPRFSGLQFPNYSSELNVNALELDDSALYLCASSSEAGTLNTGELFFGEGSRLTVL.

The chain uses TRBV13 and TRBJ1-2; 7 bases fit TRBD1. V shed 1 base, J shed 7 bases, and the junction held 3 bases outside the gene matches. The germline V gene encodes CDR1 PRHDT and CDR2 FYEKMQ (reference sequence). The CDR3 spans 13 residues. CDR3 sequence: CASSLAGDSGYTF. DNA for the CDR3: TGTGCCAGCAGCTTAGCTGGGGACAGTGGCTACACCTTC.

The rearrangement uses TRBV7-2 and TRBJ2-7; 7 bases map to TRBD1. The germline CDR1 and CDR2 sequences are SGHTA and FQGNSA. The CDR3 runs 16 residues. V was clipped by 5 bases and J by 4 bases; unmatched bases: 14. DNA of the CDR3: TGTGCCAGCAGCCACAGTTTCGTACAGGGGAAGTACGAGCAGTACTTC. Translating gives CASSHSFVQGKYEQYF.

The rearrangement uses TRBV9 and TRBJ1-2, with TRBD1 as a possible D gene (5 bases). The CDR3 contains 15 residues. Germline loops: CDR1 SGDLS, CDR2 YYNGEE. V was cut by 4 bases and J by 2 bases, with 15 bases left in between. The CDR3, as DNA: TGTGCCAGCAGCCCCAACCTGGGGGGGAACTATGGCTACACCTTC. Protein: CASSPNLGGNYGYTF.

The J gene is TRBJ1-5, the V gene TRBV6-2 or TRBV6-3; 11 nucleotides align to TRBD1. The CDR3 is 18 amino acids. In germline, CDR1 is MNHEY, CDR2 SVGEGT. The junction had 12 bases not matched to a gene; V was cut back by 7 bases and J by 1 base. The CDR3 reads CASTPWTGGAGSNQPQHF. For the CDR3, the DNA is TGTGCCAGCACCCCGTGGACAGGGGGCGCGGGGAGCAATCAGCCCCAGCATTTT.

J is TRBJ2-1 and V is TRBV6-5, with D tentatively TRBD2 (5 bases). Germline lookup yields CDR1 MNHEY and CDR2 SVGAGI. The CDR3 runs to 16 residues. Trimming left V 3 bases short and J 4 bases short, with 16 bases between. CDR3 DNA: TGTGCCAGCAGTTATTCCAGCGGAGTGGCGTACAATGAGCAGTTCTTC. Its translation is CASSYSSGVAYNEQFF.